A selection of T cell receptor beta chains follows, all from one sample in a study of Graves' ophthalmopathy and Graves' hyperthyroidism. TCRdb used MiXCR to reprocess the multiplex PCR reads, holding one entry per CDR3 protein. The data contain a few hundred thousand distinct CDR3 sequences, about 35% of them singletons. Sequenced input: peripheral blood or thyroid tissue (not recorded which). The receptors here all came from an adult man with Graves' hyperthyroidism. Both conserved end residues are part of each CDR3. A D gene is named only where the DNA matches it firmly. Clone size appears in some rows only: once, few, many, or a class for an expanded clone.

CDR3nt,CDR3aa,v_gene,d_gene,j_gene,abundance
TGTGCCAGTAATGGACTAAACCAAGAGACCCAGTACTTC,CASNGLNQETQYF,TRBV19,-,TRBJ2-5,-
TGCAGTGCTAGAAGTGGGGGATTGGACACTGAAGCTTTCTTT,CSARSGGLDTEAFF,TRBV20-1,-,TRBJ1-1,-
TGCGCCAGCGGCCAAGACGGAGGCTACACCTTT,CASGQDGGYTF,TRBV4-1,-,TRBJ1-2,-
TGTGCCAGCAGCCCCAACCTGGGGCCCACCTACGAGCAGTACTTC,CASSPNLGPTYEQYF,TRBV7-9,-,TRBJ2-7,-
TGTGCCAGCAGCCAAGAACCCAGGGGTGCTGGTCAGCCCCAGCATTTT,CASSQEPRGAGQPQHF,TRBV14,-,TRBJ1-5,-
TGTGCCACCAGCTTGAGGGGACTAACGGATCAGCCCCAGCATTTT,CATSLRGLTDQPQHF,TRBV15,-,TRBJ1-5,many
TGTGCCAGCACCCACGGGATCACAGATACGCAGTATTTT,CASTHGITDTQYF,TRBV6-5,-,TRBJ2-3,-
TGTGCCAGTAGTCCGCGGACAGGCTATTCACCCCTCCACTTT,CASSPRTGYSPLHF,TRBV19,TRBD1,TRBJ1-6,-
TGCGCCAGCAGTGAGACGAGGGGGGATCAGCCCCAGCATTTT,CASSETRGDQPQHF,TRBV10-2,-,TRBJ1-5,many
TGTGCCAGCAGGACAGGAACAGGGTTGGGCTACACCTTC,CASRTGTGLGYTF,TRBV12-3/TRBV12-4,-,TRBJ1-2,-
TGTGCCAGCAGTTTGCTAGCGGTGGGGTACGAGCAGTACTTC,CASSLLAVGYEQYF,TRBV12-3/TRBV12-4,TRBD2,TRBJ2-7,many
TGTGCCAGCAGTAGTTCGGGGATTGCAACTAATGAAAAACTGTTTTTT,CASSSSGIATNEKLFF,TRBV7-2,-,TRBJ1-4,-
TGCGCCAGCAGCTTGGAAACTAGTTCAGATACGCAGTATTTT,CASSLETSSDTQYF,TRBV5-1,-,TRBJ2-3,-
TGCAGCGGGTCGAGCTCCTACGAGCAGTACTTC,CSGSSSYEQYF,TRBV29-1,-,TRBJ2-7,few
TGTGCCAGCAGTTACTCTCCTAGCGTCAACACCGGGGAGCTGTTTTTT,CASSYSPSVNTGELFF,TRBV6-5,-,TRBJ2-2,many
TGTGCCAGCAGCCAAACGGGACAGGGGTTTAACGAGCAGTACTTC,CASSQTGQGFNEQYF,TRBV3-1,TRBD1,TRBJ2-7,many
TGTGCCACCAGTGTCGGGACAGAGCCTAACTATGGCTACACCTTC,CATSVGTEPNYGYTF,TRBV24-1,TRBD1,TRBJ1-2,many
TGTGCCAGCAGTACCCTCGTCGGACTAGCGGAAAAACTGTTTTTT,CASSTLVGLAEKLFF,TRBV6-5,-,TRBJ1-4,-
TGTGCCAGCAGCTTAGGGGCTAGCAGGTACGAGCAGTACTTC,CASSLGASRYEQYF,TRBV7-8,-,TRBJ2-7,-
TGTGCCATCAGTGAGTCGATGGGGGGCGCGGCAAACACCGGGGAGCTGTTTTTT,CAISESMGGAANTGELFF,TRBV10-3,-,TRBJ2-2,-
TGTGCCAGCAGCTTGGGGCAGGGAAAGCCCTACGAGCAGTACTTC,CASSLGQGKPYEQYF,TRBV5-6,-,TRBJ2-7,many
TGTGCCAGCAGCCAAAGTTTCGGGACTAGCTTCGAGCAGTACTTC,CASSQSFGTSFEQYF,TRBV7-9,TRBD2,TRBJ2-7,-
TGTGCCAGCAGCTTAAGGGACAGCAACTATGGCTACACCTTC,CASSLRDSNYGYTF,TRBV7-9,TRBD1,TRBJ1-2,many
TGTGCCACCAGTGATTTGTCGGGTCCTGGGGAGACCCAGTACTTC,CATSDLSGPGETQYF,TRBV24-1,-,TRBJ2-5,many
TGTGCCAGCAGCTTACAAGGGACATTTCAAGCTTTCTTT,CASSLQGTFQAFF,TRBV5-5,-,TRBJ1-1,-
TGTGCCAGCAGTGACGGGGGGGATCAGCCCCAGCATTTT,CASSDGGDQPQHF,TRBV2,-,TRBJ1-5,many